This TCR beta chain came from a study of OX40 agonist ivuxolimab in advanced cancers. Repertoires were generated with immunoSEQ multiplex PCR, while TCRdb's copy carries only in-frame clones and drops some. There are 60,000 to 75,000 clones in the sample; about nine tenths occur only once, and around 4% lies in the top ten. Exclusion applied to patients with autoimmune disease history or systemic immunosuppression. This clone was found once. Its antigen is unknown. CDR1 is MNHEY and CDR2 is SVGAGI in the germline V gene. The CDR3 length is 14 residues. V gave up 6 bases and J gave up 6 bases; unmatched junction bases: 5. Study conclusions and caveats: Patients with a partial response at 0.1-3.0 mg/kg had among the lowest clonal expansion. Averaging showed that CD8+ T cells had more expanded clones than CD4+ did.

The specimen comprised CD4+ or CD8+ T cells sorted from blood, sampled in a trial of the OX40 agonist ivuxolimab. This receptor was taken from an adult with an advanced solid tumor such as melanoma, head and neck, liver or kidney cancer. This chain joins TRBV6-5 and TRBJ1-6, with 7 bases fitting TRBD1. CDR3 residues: CASSSDRLNSPLHF. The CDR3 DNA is TGTGCCAGCAGCTCGGACAGGCTTAATTCACCCCTCCACTTT.